Listed below are T cell receptor beta chains from one sample, sequenced in a study of regulatory T cells in long-lasting Graves disease. A single record per CDR3 protein comes from TCRdb applying MiXCR to the multiplex PCR reads. The top ten hold 15% to 20% of the sample, which has 390,000 or so distinct CDR3 sequences, about 11% seen once. The same sample was also used in a study of T cells in Graves' hyperthyroidism and ophthalmopathy.

Sample: peripheral blood mononuclear cells (PBMCs), taken at new diagnosis, from a patient treated with antithyroid drugs. These receptors all stem from a woman between 18 and 29 years old with Graves disease. Each CDR3 is given with its conserved first and last residue. Each record gives: CDR3 length, V gene, D gene, clone size, J gene, CDR3 protein, CDR3 DNA. D genes are given only for firm matches. A clone size is listed for some rows: how often the clone was seen (once, few, many), or a class if it is expanded.

>20|TRBV2|TRBD1|NA|TRBJ2-4
CASMTRDSLSGTGDDNIQYF
TGTGCCAGCATGACTCGGGACTCTTTATCCGGGACAGGGGACGACAACATTCAGTACTTC
>16|TRBV3-1|NA|few|TRBJ1-2
CASSLPLPGLLGGYTF
TGTGCCAGCAGCCTGCCCTTACCGGGACTCCTAGGCGGCTACACCTTC
>15|TRBV28|NA|many|TRBJ2-5
CASSFFGNDQETQYF
TGTGCCAGCAGTTTTTTCGGGAACGACCAAGAGACCCAGTACTTC
>13|TRBV7-3|NA|few|TRBJ1-6
CASSSSGGSPLHF
TGTGCCAGCAGCTCCTCCGGTGGGTCACCCCTCCACTTT
>15|TRBV29-1|TRBD2|NA|TRBJ2-2
CSVPKSGRGTGELFF
TGCAGCGTTCCGAAGAGCGGGAGAGGTACCGGGGAGCTGTTTTTT
>13|TRBV12-3/TRBV12-4|TRBD1|NA|TRBJ1-1
CASYRGGDTEAFF
TGTGCCAGTTACAGGGGAGGGGACACTGAAGCTTTCTTT
>13|TRBV20-1|NA|many|TRBJ2-5
CSYHSTAQETQYF
TGCAGTTACCACTCGACAGCCCAAGAGACCCAGTACTTC
>15|TRBV19|NA|few|TRBJ1-1
CASSINGDIYTEAFF
TGTGCCAGTAGTATAAACGGGGACATATACACTGAAGCTTTCTTT
>12|TRBV5-1|NA|NA|TRBJ1-1
CASSLEAGLTFF
TGCGCCAGCAGCTTGGAAGCAGGGTTAACTTTCTTT
>14|TRBV27|TRBD2|many|TRBJ2-3
CASSLNPGGRGQYF
TGTGCCAGCAGTTTAAACCCGGGAGGCCGCGGGCAGTATTTT
>19|TRBV27|TRBD2|NA|TRBJ2-1
CASRPIAGGPLRLHDEQFF
TGTGCCAGCCGCCCAATAGCGGGAGGGCCCCTTCGATTACACGATGAGCAGTTCTTC
>17|TRBV27|TRBD2|NA|TRBJ2-1
CASSFERASGRNNEQFF
TGTGCCAGCAGTTTCGAGCGGGCTAGCGGGCGCAACAATGAGCAGTTCTTC
>12|TRBV12-3/TRBV12-4|NA|NA|TRBJ2-6
CASSPGANVLTF
TGTGCCAGCTCCCCCGGGGCCAACGTCCTGACTTTC
>11|TRBV12-3/TRBV12-4|NA|many|TRBJ2-5
CASSLLETQYF
TGTGCCAGCAGTTTGTTGGAGACCCAGTACTTC
>13|TRBV27|NA|NA|TRBJ1-6
CASSLLFNSPLHF
TGTGCCAGCAGTCTGCTTTTCAATTCACCCCTCCACTTT
>18|TRBV20-1|NA|NA|TRBJ2-2
CSARDSKGLAGGAGELFF
TGCAGTGCTAGAGATTCCAAGGGGCTAGCAGGAGGGGCGGGGGAGCTGTTTTTT
>16|TRBV27|TRBD1|many|TRBJ1-2
CASSLSRTGIIYGYTF
TGTGCCAGCAGTTTATCCCGGACAGGGATCATCTATGGCTACACCTTC
>15|TRBV27|TRBD2|many|TRBJ2-3
CASSFTVLAGDTQYF
TGTGCCAGCAGTTTCACAGTCCTAGCGGGGGATACGCAGTATTTT
>11|TRBV11-2|NA|many|TRBJ2-5
CASSFGSNQYF
TGTGCCAGCAGCTTTGGGTCAAACCAGTACTTC
>11|TRBV12-3/TRBV12-4|NA|many|TRBJ1-2
CASSSHYGYTF
TGTGCCAGCAGTTCTCACTATGGCTACACCTTC
>14|TRBV20-1|NA|many|TRBJ1-2
CSASRPPANYGYTF
TGCAGTGCTAGCAGACCCCCAGCTAACTATGGCTACACCTTC
>12|TRBV29-1|NA|NA|TRBJ1-1
CSADRMNTEAFF
TGCAGCGCCGACAGGATGAACACTGAAGCTTTCTTT
>14|TRBV3-1|NA|many|TRBJ1-1
CASSRRTGNTEAFF
TGTGCCAGCAGCCGCCGAACAGGGAACACTGAAGCTTTCTTT
>15|TRBV7-8|NA|few|TRBJ2-7
CASSPLTEGLGEQYF
TGTGCCAGCAGCCCGCTAACCGAGGGCCTGGGCGAGCAGTACTTC
>14|TRBV5-1|TRBD1|few|TRBJ1-1
CASSGGQGPTEAFF
TGCGCCAGCAGCGGGGGACAGGGACCCACTGAAGCTTTCTTT
>18|TRBV20-1|NA|many|TRBJ1-1
CSARDSGTLGQMNTEAFF
TGCAGTGCTAGAGACTCGGGTACCTTGGGACAAATGAACACTGAAGCTTTCTTT
>13|TRBV20-1|NA|few|TRBJ2-1
CSADPGRTPWEFF
TGCAGTGCCGATCCGGGACGGACCCCTTGGGAGTTCTTC
>14|TRBV12-3/TRBV12-4|NA|NA|TRBJ1-1
CASSFGGVESEAFF
TGTGCCAGCAGTTTCGGGGGCGTGGAATCTGAAGCTTTCTTT
>15|TRBV7-9|TRBD1|many|TRBJ1-1
CASSSPTGTNTEAFF
TGTGCCAGCAGCTCTCCGACAGGGACGAACACTGAAGCTTTCTTT
>14|TRBV12-3/TRBV12-4|TRBD1|many|TRBJ1-1
CASSGTGNVRRAFF
TGTGCCAGCAGTGGGACAGGGAACGTTCGTCGAGCTTTCTTT
>13|TRBV2|NA|many|TRBJ2-7
CASSEQVWGEQYF
TGTGCCAGCAGTGAACAGGTCTGGGGCGAGCAGTACTTC
>13|TRBV18|NA|NA|TRBJ1-5
CASSPPVGQPQHF
TGTGCCAGCTCACCACCCGTGGGCCAGCCCCAGCATTTT
>14|TRBV12-3/TRBV12-4|NA|many|TRBJ2-5
CASSPDSGSETQYF
TGTGCCAGCAGTCCGGACAGCGGGTCGGAGACCCAGTACTTC
>16|TRBV12-3/TRBV12-4|NA|many|TRBJ1-2
CASSSGSLADSYGYTF
TGTGCCAGCAGTTCTGGGTCCTTAGCTGATAGCTATGGCTACACCTTC
>13|TRBV19|TRBD1|many|TRBJ2-1
CASGQGGGNEQFF
TGTGCCTCCGGACAGGGAGGCGGCAATGAGCAGTTCTTC
>17|TRBV7-2|TRBD2|many|TRBJ2-2
CASSLDMTSANTGELFF
TGTGCCAGCAGCTTAGATATGACTAGCGCGAACACCGGGGAGCTGTTTTTT
>14|TRBV14|NA|NA|TRBJ1-4
CASSQTGRDEKLFF
TGTGCCAGCAGCCAAACGGGGAGGGATGAAAAACTGTTTTTT
>17|TRBV2|TRBD1|many|TRBJ1-1
CASNRASSGGTNTEAFF
TGTGCCAGCAACCGTGCGTCTTCAGGGGGTACCAACACTGAAGCTTTCTTT
>16|TRBV6-5|NA|few|TRBJ1-1
CASRYGRQNLNTEAFF
TGTGCCAGCAGGTACGGGAGACAGAACTTGAACACTGAAGCTTTCTTT
>14|TRBV6-5|NA|NA|TRBJ1-6
CASSYRGNNSPLHF
TGTGCCAGCAGTTACAGGGGGAATAATTCACCCCTCCACTTT
>13|TRBV29-1|NA|few|TRBJ1-4
CSVGLPNVGKLFF
TGCAGCGTTGGTTTACCGAACGTAGGGAAACTGTTTTTT
>11|TRBV2|NA|many|TRBJ1-2
CASRQGSGYTF
TGTGCCAGCAGACAGGGTTCAGGCTACACCTTC
>14|TRBV2|NA|many|TRBJ1-1
CASSLTLTGLDAFF
TGTGCCAGCAGTCTTACCCTCACAGGTTTGGATGCTTTCTTT
>15|TRBV4-3|NA|many|TRBJ2-2
CASSQGMRRTGELFF
TGCGCCAGCAGCCAAGGAATGAGAAGGACCGGGGAGCTGTTTTTT
>18|TRBV3-1|TRBD2|few|TRBJ2-3
CASSQLLGTSGSTDTQYF
TGTGCCAGCAGCCAATTGCTTGGGACTAGCGGGAGTACAGATACGCAGTATTTT
>16|TRBV20-1|TRBD2|many|TRBJ2-7
CSARELQGLVTYEQYF
TGCAGTGCCAGGGAGCTTCAGGGACTAGTAACCTACGAGCAGTACTTC
>14|TRBV30|TRBD1|many|TRBJ2-7
CAWSHGQGDYEQYF
TGTGCCTGGAGTCACGGACAGGGCGACTACGAGCAGTACTTC
>17|TRBV5-1|NA|many|TRBJ1-2
CASSLGSAGTSVYGYTF
TGCGCCAGCAGCTTGGGGTCGGCAGGGACTAGCGTTTATGGCTACACCTTC
>12|TRBV7-9|NA|many|TRBJ1-1
CASNGQDTEAFF
TGTGCCAGCAACGGCCAGGACACTGAAGCTTTCTTT
>15|TRBV20-1|NA|many|TRBJ1-4
CSARDLRQPYEKLFF
TGCAGTGCTAGAGATTTGAGGCAGCCTTACGAAAAACTGTTTTTT
>18|TRBV5-1|TRBD1|many|TRBJ2-6
CASSLGDRERSGANVLTF
TGCGCCAGCAGCTTGGGGGACAGGGAGAGGTCTGGGGCCAACGTCCTGACTTTC
>15|TRBV29-1|NA|many|TRBJ1-3
CSVSTGRTSGNTIYF
TGCAGCGTTTCCACGGGACGTACCTCTGGAAACACCATATATTTT